Shown below are 23 T cell receptor beta chains from a single sample sequenced in a study of vaccination effects on CD4 cells after COVID-19. TCRdb keeps only in-frame clones here, not all; method: immunoSEQ multiplex PCR. The data hold about 27,000 clones, with over 65% observed a single time. Antigen-specific CD4+ T cell clonotypes were called by their expansion after viral peptide-pool culture in ViraFEST. Cultured cells yielded isolated CD4+ T cells after 10 to 11 days. The vaccine recipients had no prior SARS-CoV-2 infection, with negative nucleocapsid antibodies. Their recognized antigens are unknown. The sequencing here drew on CD4+ T cells from PBMCs cultured with HCoV-NL63 spike peptides, taken before COVID-19 vaccination. The receptor source for this set is a human donor who received a COVID-19 vaccine.

The gene calls are TRBV5-4 and TRBJ1-2; the match to TRBD1 covers 9 bases. The CDR3 extends over 15 amino acids. The J segment lost 2 bases and the V segment lost 4 bases, leaving 6 bases of the junction unmatched. Per germline, CDR1 SGHNT and CDR2 YYREEE (reference sequence). CDR3 DNA: TGTGCCAGCAGCCCACGGGACAGGGACAACTATGGCTACACCTTC. Translating gives CASSPRDRDNYGYTF.

This clone was detected a few times. V is TRBV2 and J is TRBJ1-1; D not certain. V dropped 2 bases and J dropped 1 base, with 5 bases sitting between them. Germline loops: CDR1 SNHLY, CDR2 FYNNEI. The CDR3 runs 13 residues. The CDR3 is CASSELENTEAFF. The CDR3 DNA reads TGTGCCAGCAGTGAACTGGAGAACACTGAAGCTTTCTTT.

The V gene is TRBV5-1, the J gene TRBJ2-7; D gene unclear. Germline lookup yields CDR1 SGHRS and CDR2 YFSETQ. The CDR3 consists of 13 residues. Trimming stripped 0 bases from V and 3 bases from J, with 7 bases between. The CDR3 coding sequence is TGCGCCAGCAGCTTGGCGAGAGACTACGAGCAGTACTTC. It encodes CASSLARDYEQYF. The whole variable domain, remainder taken from reference TRBV5-1 and TRBJ2-7, is KAGVTQTPRYLIKTRGQQVTLSCSPISGHRSVSWYQQTPGQGLQFLFEYFSETQRNKGNFPGRFSGRQFSNSRSEMNVSTLELGDSALYLCASSLARDYEQYFGPGTRLTVT.

This clone showed up just a few times. The chain couples TRBV6-5 to TRBJ2-1; D is perhaps TRBD2 (6 bases). V lost 7 bases, J lost 2 bases, and 12 bases lay in between. The CDR3 has 14 residues. In germline, CDR1 is MNHEY, CDR2 SVGAGI. The CDR3 reads CASKGGMAYNEQFF. CDR3 in DNA: TGTGCCAGCAAGGGCGGGATGGCCTACAATGAGCAGTTCTTC.

The chain recombines TRBV5-4 with TRBJ1-6, with D hard to call. Looked up from germline, CDR1 is SGHNT and CDR2 is YYREEE (reference sequence). There are 14 residues in the CDR3. V was shortened by 3 bases and J by 5 bases, with 9 bases between the two germline ends. The CDR3 protein is CASSSTLNNSPLHF. The DNA of the CDR3 is TGTGCCAGCAGCTCCACACTGAATAATTCACCCCTCCACTTT.

This chain connects TRBV4-1 to TRBJ2-3, with a possible D match to TRBD1 (6 bases). The V end was cut by 4 bases, the J end by 5 bases, with 16 bases between. The CDR3 loop spans 15 amino acids. The germline V gene has CDR1 MGHRA and CDR2 YSYEKL. CDR3 DNA sequence: TGCGCCAGCAGCCCGAACAGGGTATTGAAAGATACGCAGTATTTT. Translating gives CASSPNRVLKDTQYF.

The chain employs TRBV21-1 and TRBJ1-1. TRBV21-1 is classified as a pseudogene. The CDR3 totals 12 residues. CDR3 bases: TGTGCCAGCAGCAAGGGGGGTGCGGAAGCTTTCTTT. It is translated as CASSKGGAEAFF.

The chain has TRBV7-9 and TRBJ1-1; perhaps TRBD1 as D (6 bases). Germline CDR1 and CDR2: SEHNR and FQNEAQ (reference sequence). The V and J ends lost 6 bases and 1 base respectively, with 9 bases between them. The CDR3 consists of 13 residues. The CDR3 reads CASSSRGNTEAFF. DNA for the CDR3: TGTGCCAGCAGTTCCAGGGGGAACACTGAAGCTTTCTTT.

The chain carries TRBV4-1 and TRBJ2-7; 10 nucleotides align to TRBD1. Germline CDR1 reads MGHRA; CDR2 reads YSYEKL. This CDR3 contains 13 residues. Unmatched junction bases numbered 1, after V lost 4 bases and J lost 4 bases. In nucleotides, the CDR3 is TGCGCCAGCAGCCGGGGACAGGGGTACGAGCAGTACTTC. Its translation: CASSRGQGYEQYF.

The chain links TRBV11-2 to TRBJ1-5; D call uncertain. This CDR3 region has 14 residues. Between the trimmed V and J ends, which lost 4 bases and 4 bases, there was a span of 11 bases. The germline V gene has CDR1 SGHAT and CDR2 FQNNGV. The CDR3 spells CASSSDGENQPQHF. For the CDR3, the DNA is TGTGCCAGCAGCTCGGACGGGGAAAATCAGCCCCAGCATTTT.

This clone was detected once. The chain recombines TRBV21-1 with TRBJ2-1; the table gives TRBD2 as D, unverified against the DNA. TRBV21-1 is recorded as a pseudogene. The CDR3 has 18 amino acids. The CDR3 DNA sequence: TGTGCCAGCAGCAACCAACCCCACCTTAGACTAGTATCCGATGAGCAGTTCTTC. It yields the protein CASSNQPHLRLVSDEQFF.

V and J are TRBV7-2 and TRBJ1-3; D remains ambiguous. Germline assignment: CDR1 SGHTA and CDR2 FQGNSA. The V gene lost 5 bases and the J gene lost 3 bases, with 11 bases spanning the gap. The CDR3 sequence is 14 residues long. The chain's CDR3 is CASSTDMVGNTIYF. The CDR3 DNA reads TGTGCCAGCAGCACTGACATGGTTGGAAACACCATATATTTT.

The chain has TRBV25-1 and TRBJ1-1, with 7 bases that match TRBD1. The CDR3 consists of 13 residues. V shed 7 bases and J 4 bases; nucleotides not matched to a gene: 6. Germline CDR1 MGHDK, CDR2 SYGVNS. CDR3 in amino acids: CASIPSGGTEAFF. The CDR3, as DNA: TGTGCCAGCATCCCCTCAGGGGGCACTGAAGCTTTCTTT. The whole variable domain, filled in from reference TRBV25-1 and TRBJ1-1, reads EADIYQTPRYLVIGTGKKITLECSQTMGHDKMYWYQQDPGMELHLIHYSYGVNSTEKGDLSSESTVSRIRTEHFPLTLESARPSHTSQYLCASIPSGGTEAFFGQGTRLTVV.

The chain employs TRBV13 and TRBJ2-7; the D gene is possibly TRBD2 (6 bases). Looked up from germline, CDR1 is PRHDT and CDR2 is FYEKMQ (reference sequence). This CDR3 comprises 16 residues. The V gene lost 5 bases and the J gene lost 9 bases, with 26 bases spanning the gap. The CDR3 region is CASSPGAALVGTLQYF. CDR3 coding DNA: TGTGCCAGCAGCCCTGGGGCCGCGCTAGTGGGGACTCTGCAGTACTTC. The complete variable domain, with remaining parts taken from reference TRBV13 and TRBJ2-7, reads AAGVIQSPRHLIKEKRETATLKCYPIPRHDTVYWYQQGPGQDPQFLISFYEKMQSDKGSIPDRFSAQQFSDYHSELNMSSLELGDSALYFCASSPGAALVGTLQYFGPGTRLTVT.

J is TRBJ2-6 and V is TRBV6-6; D gene uncertain. CDR1 MNHNY and CDR2 SVGAGI come from the germline V gene (reference sequence). The V end lost 0 bases, the J end lost 2 bases, and 5 bases lay between the germline ends. The CDR3 extends over 15 amino acids. The CDR3 DNA reads TGTGCCAGCAGTTACTCGCTAGCTGGGGCCAACGTCCTGACTTTC. It codes for CASSYSLAGANVLTF.

The chain has TRBV3-1 (or the pseudogene TRBV3-2) and TRBJ2-1; 11 nucleotides match TRBD2. V lost 2 bases, J lost 7 bases, and 4 bases stayed unmatched. Germline loops: CDR1 LGHDT, CDR2 YNNKEL (reference sequence). CDR3 length equals 15 residues. CDR3 in amino acids: CASSQIAGGHNEQFF. The CDR3 DNA is TGTGCCAGCAGCCAAATAGCGGGAGGGCATAATGAGCAGTTCTTC.

The sample holds a few counts of this clone. The chain links TRBV3-1 (or the pseudogene TRBV3-2) to TRBJ2-7; D is unclear. Germline V gene sequence: CDR1 LGHDT, CDR2 YNNKEL (reference sequence). The germline V and J ends were trimmed by 3 bases and 6 bases, with 9 bases remaining between them. This CDR3 has 12 amino acids. The CDR3 DNA sequence: TGTGCCAGCAGCCATAACTCAGGCGAGCAGTACTTC. It translates to CASSHNSGEQYF.

This CDR3 reads CASSTGTSTDTQYF. The DNA of the CDR3 is TGCGCCAGCAGCACGGGAACTAGCACAGATACGCAGTATTTT. This chain uses TRBV5-1 with TRBJ2-3, with D tentatively TRBD2 (5 bases). The CDR3 length is 14 residues. Trimming cost V 4 bases and J 0 bases, with 9 bases left between them. Per germline, CDR1 SGHRS and CDR2 YFSETQ. The full variable domain, rest sourced from reference TRBV5-1 and TRBJ2-3, is KAGVTQTPRYLIKTRGQQVTLSCSPISGHRSVSWYQQTPGQGLQFLFEYFSETQRNKGNFPGRFSGRQFSNSRSEMNVSTLELGDSALYLCASSTGTSTDTQYFGPGTRLTVL.

The chain employs TRBV30 and TRBJ1-1; D is ambiguous. V was shortened by 4 bases and J by 0 bases, with 9 bases between the two germline ends. The CDR3 spans 13 residues. Germline loops: CDR1 GTSNPN, CDR2 SVGIG (reference sequence). The CDR3 DNA reads as TGTGCCTGGACGGCAGGTTTGAACACTGAAGCTTTCTTT. Its protein is CAWTAGLNTEAFF.

This clone was found a few times. This rearrangement joins TRBV6-5 to TRBJ1-2; 10 bases agree with TRBD1. The germline CDR1 and CDR2 sequences are MNHEY and SVGAGI. V lost 7 bases to trimming and J lost 8 bases; unmatched junction nucleotides: 13. The CDR3 has 15 amino acids. The CDR3 reads CASIPPGTGERGYTF. The CDR3 DNA reads as TGTGCCAGCATTCCGCCCGGGACAGGGGAGAGAGGCTACACCTTC.

The count of this clone is one. The junction shows a germline mismatch at one end, possibly a read error. The chain couples TRBV27 to TRBJ2-7, with D perhaps TRBD2 (6 bases). This CDR3 has 13 amino acids. From germline, CDR1 is MNHEY and CDR2 SMNVEV (reference sequence). CDR3 protein: CASSSITAGTLNF. For the CDR3, the DNA is TGTGCCAGCAGTTCAATTACGGCCGGGACTTTAAACTTC.

The chain carries TRBV5-4 and TRBJ1-5; 11 nucleotides match TRBD1. Germline lookup yields CDR1 SGHNT and CDR2 YYREEE (reference sequence). The CDR3 consists of 18 residues. The junction had 9 bases not matched to a gene; V was cut back by 3 bases and J by 1 base. CDR3 residues: CASSSGQGVKSSNQPQHF. CDR3 DNA sequence: TGTGCCAGCAGCTCGGGACAGGGGGTTAAATCGAGCAATCAGCCCCAGCATTTT. The entire variable domain, with the rest obtained from reference TRBV5-4 and TRBJ1-5, is as follows: ETGVTQSPTHLIKTRGQQVTLRCSSQSGHNTVSWYQQALGQGPQFIFQYYREEENGRGNFPPRFSGLQFPNYSSELNVNALELDDSALYLCASSSGQGVKSSNQPQHFGDGTRLSIL.

The CDR3 nucleotides are TGTGCCAGCAGTTTATCGCAGGGTGTGGTTTCACCCCTCCACTTT. Its translation: CASSLSQGVVSPLHF. This chain uses TRBV27 with TRBJ1-6; TRBD1 is a possible D gene (5 bases). Germline CDR1 and CDR2: MNHEY and SMNVEV (reference sequence). CDR3 size: 15 residues. V lost 0 bases and J 9 bases, leaving 12 bases between the germline ends.